The following is a TCR beta chain sequence with its context. The data are from a study of blood T cell repertoires in COVID-19. Study as a whole: Some COVID-19 samples were acute and others convalescent; all came from the United States, Italy and Spain. Sources were T cells, B-cell-depleted T cells, or PBMCs; the material itself was cDNA or gDNA.

Per the original methods: Amplification with reference gene primers provided the estimates of nucleated cell counts. Profiling relied on immunoSEQ multiplex PCR, and the TCRdb table lists in-frame clones only, not all of them. From that table come the V and J calls and clone size; the DNA was used to work out D and trimming. The repertoire includes about 260,000 clones, under 90% of them detected once, and 4.2% sits in the top ten. The CDR3 extends over 14 amino acids. Germline V gene sequence: CDR1 ENHRY, CDR2 SYGVKD. Trimming took off 1 base at V and 4 bases at J, with 10 bases between the two ends.

V and J are TRBV10-3 and TRBJ1-1, with D possibly being TRBD1 (5 bases). The TCR comes from a man aged 55 to 70 with acute or convalescent COVID-19. Material: peripheral blood. The CDR3 nucleotides are TGTGCCATCAGTGAGTTGGGGGGGACCACTGAAGCTTTCTTT. Residues: CAISELGGTTEAFF.